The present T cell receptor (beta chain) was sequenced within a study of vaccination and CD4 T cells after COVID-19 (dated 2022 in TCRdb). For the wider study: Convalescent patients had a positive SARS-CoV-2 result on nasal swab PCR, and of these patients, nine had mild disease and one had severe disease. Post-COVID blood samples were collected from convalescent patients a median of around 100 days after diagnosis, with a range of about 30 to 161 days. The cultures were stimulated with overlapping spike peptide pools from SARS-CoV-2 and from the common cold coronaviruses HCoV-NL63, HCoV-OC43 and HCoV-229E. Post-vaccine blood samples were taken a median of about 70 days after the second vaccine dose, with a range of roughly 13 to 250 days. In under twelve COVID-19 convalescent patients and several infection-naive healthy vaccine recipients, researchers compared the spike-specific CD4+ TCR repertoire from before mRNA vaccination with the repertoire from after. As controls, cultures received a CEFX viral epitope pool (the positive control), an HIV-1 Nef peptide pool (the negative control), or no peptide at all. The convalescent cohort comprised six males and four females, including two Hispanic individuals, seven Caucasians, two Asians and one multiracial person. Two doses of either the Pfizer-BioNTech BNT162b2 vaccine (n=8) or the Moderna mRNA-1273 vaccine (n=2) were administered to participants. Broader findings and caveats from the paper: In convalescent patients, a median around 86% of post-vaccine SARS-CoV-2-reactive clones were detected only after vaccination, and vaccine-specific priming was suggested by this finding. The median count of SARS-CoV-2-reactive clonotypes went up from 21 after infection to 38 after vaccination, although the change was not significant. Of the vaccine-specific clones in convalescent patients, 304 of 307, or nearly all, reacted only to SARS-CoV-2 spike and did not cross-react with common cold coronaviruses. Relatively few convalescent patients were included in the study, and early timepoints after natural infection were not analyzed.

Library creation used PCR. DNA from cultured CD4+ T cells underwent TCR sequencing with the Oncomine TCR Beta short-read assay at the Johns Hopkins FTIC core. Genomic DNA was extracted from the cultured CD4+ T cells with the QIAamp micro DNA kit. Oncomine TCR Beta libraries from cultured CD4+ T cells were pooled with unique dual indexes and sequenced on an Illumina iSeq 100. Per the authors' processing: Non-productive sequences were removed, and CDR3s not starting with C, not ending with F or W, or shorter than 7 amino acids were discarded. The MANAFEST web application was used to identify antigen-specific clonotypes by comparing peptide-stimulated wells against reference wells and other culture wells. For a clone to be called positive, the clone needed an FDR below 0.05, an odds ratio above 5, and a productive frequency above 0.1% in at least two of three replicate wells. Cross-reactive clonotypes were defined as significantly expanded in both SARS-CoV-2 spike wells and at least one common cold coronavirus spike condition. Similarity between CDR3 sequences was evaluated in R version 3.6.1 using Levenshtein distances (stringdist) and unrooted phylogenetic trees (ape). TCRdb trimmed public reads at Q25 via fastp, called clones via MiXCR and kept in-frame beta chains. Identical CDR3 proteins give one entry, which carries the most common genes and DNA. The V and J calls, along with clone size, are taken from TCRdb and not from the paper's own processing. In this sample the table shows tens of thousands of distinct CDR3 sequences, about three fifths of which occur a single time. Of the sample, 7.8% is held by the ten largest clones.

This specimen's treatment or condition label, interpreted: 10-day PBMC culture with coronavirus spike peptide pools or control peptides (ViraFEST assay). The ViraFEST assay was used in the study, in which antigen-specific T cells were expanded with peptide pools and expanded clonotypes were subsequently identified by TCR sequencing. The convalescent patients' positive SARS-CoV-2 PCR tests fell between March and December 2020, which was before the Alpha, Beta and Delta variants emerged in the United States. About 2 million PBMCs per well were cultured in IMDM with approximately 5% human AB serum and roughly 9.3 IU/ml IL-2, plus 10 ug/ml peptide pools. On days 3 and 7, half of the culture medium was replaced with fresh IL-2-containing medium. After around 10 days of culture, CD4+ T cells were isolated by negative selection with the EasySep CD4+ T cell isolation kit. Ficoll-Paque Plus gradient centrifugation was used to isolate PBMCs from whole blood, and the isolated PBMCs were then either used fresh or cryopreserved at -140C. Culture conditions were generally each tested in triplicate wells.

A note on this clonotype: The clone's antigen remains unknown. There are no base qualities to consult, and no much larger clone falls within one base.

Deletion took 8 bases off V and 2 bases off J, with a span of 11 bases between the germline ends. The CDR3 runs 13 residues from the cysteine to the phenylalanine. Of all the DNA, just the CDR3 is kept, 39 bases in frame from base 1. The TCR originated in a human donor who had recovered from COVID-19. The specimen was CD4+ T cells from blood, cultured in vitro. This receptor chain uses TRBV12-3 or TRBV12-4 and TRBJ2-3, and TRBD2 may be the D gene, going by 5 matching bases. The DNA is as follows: TGTGCCAGCCCGTACGGGGTCACAGATACGCAGTATTTT. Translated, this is CASPYGVTDTQYF.